What follows are 21 T cell receptor beta chains derived from one specimen sequenced in a study of blood T cell repertoires in COVID-19. Profiling relied on immunoSEQ multiplex PCR, and the TCRdb table lists in-frame clones only, not all of them. The sample has fewer than 450,000 clones; around 87% are singletons. The sample was peripheral blood. Receptors were obtained from a woman aged 50 to 60 with COVID-19, enrolled during active disease.

The chain recombines TRBV2 with TRBJ1-6; D might be TRBD1 (5 bases). The CDR3 extends over 16 amino acids. Trimming took 4 bases from V and 3 from J, leaving 13 bases between them. Looked up from germline, CDR1 is SNHLY and CDR2 is FYNNEI. The CDR3 sequence: CASSARQLDYNSPLHF. The DNA of the CDR3 is TGTGCCAGCAGTGCGCGACAGTTAGACTATAATTCACCCCTCCACTTT.

The rearrangement joins TRBV4-1 to TRBJ1-6; TRBD1 is a possible D gene (6 bases). The CDR3 spans 16 residues. The germline V gene encodes CDR1 MGHRA and CDR2 YSYEKL. Trimming removed 0 bases from V and 9 bases from J, with 15 bases in between. The CDR3 reads CASSQEQGDGVSPLHF. The DNA of the CDR3 is TGCGCCAGCAGCCAAGAACAGGGCGACGGAGTTTCACCCCTCCACTTT.

V gene TRBV27 combines with J gene TRBJ2-3, with D tentatively TRBD2 (6 bases). Germline assignment: CDR1 MNHEY and CDR2 SMNVEV (reference sequence). This CDR3 spans 16 amino acids. Trimming removed 8 bases at V and 2 bases at J, with 20 bases between. CDR3 coding DNA: TGTGCCAGCGCTGCGCGGGGTCTTGTTATCACAGATACGCAGTATTTT. Translated, it gives CASAARGLVITDTQYF.

The genes are TRBV10-1 and TRBJ2-7, with 8 positions matching TRBD2. The trim removed 6 bases at V and 4 bases at J, leaving 5 bases unmatched. Germline V gene lookup returns CDR1 WNHNN and CDR2 SYGVQD (reference sequence). The CDR3 is made up of 13 amino acids. CDR3 DNA sequence: TGCGCCAGCAGAGGTCCTAGCGGGTACGAGCAGTACTTC. This translates into CASRGPSGYEQYF.

The genes are TRBV6-6 and TRBJ2-7; 10 bases map to TRBD1. The CDR3 consists of 17 residues. The junction had 11 bases not matched to a gene; V was cut back by 6 bases and J by 0 bases. The germline CDR1 and CDR2 sequences are MNHNY and SVGAGI (reference sequence). The CDR3 reads CASSRAPGQGNSYEQYF. The CDR3 DNA sequence: TGTGCCAGCAGCCGAGCGCCGGGACAGGGGAACTCCTACGAGCAGTACTTC.

The chain combines TRBV4-1 with TRBJ2-1; 12 bases are a match to TRBD2. Germline V gene data show CDR1 as MGHRA and CDR2 as YSYEKL. The CDR3 consists of 17 residues. The V and J ends lost 2 bases and 4 bases, in that order; junction bases with no gene match: 6. The CDR3 region is CASSQSRTSGTYNEQFF. CDR3 in DNA: TGCGCCAGCAGCCAATCCCGGACTAGCGGGACGTACAATGAGCAGTTCTTC.

The chain has TRBV13 and TRBJ2-1, with D perhaps matching TRBD1 (6 bases). Looked up from germline, CDR1 is PRHDT and CDR2 is FYEKMQ (reference sequence). The CDR3 sequence is 15 residues long. Trimming cost V 5 bases and J 6 bases, with 17 bases left between them. The chain's CDR3 is CASSRQVLIGNEQFF. The CDR3 DNA sequence: TGTGCCAGCAGCCGACAGGTACTCATTGGCAATGAGCAGTTCTTC.

The chain combines TRBV19 with TRBJ1-5, with TRBD1 matching 9 bases. Germline V CDR1 and CDR2: LNHDA, SQIVND (reference sequence). This CDR3 is built from 17 residues. With V trimmed by 0 bases and J by 1 base, 4 bases remained unmatched. The CDR3 DNA reads as TGTGCCAGTAGTATAGATACAGGGGGCAGCAGCAATCAGCCCCAGCATTTT. Its translation is CASSIDTGGSSNQPQHF.

The V gene is TRBV4-2, the J gene TRBJ1-3; 8 bases agree with TRBD1. CDR1 is LGHNA, CDR2 YNFKEQ, per germline. Trimming at V came to 0 bases and at J to 0 bases, leaving 10 bases not matched to a gene. The CDR3 sequence is 19 residues long. CDR3 DNA: TGTGCCAGCAGCCAAGATATAGGACAGGGTCAATTCTCTGGAAACACCATATATTTT. Its translation is CASSQDIGQGQFSGNTIYF.

The rearrangement uses TRBV15 and TRBJ2-3; TRBD1 might be the D (5 bases). The CDR3 is made up of 15 amino acids. V lost 1 base and J 0 bases, leaving 8 bases between the germline ends. CDR1 is LNHNV, CDR2 YYDKDF, per germline (reference sequence). The chain's CDR3 is CATSRVRGSTDTQYF. The CDR3 nucleotides are TGTGCCACCAGCAGAGTAAGGGGTAGCACAGATACGCAGTATTTT.

The gene calls are TRBV2 and TRBJ2-7; the D gene is possibly TRBD1 (5 bases). V was shortened by 2 bases and J by 1 base, with 15 bases between the two germline ends. The CDR3 sequence is 16 residues long. Germline-derived CDR1 and CDR2 are SNHLY and FYNNEI. The CDR3 DNA reads TGTGCCAGCAGTGAATACAAGTTTTCAGGGTCCTACGAGCAGTACTTC. Its protein product is CASSEYKFSGSYEQYF.

This clone was recorded only once. The V and J genes are TRBV7-2 and TRBJ1-1, with 11 positions matching TRBD1. Trimming took 5 bases from V and 3 from J; bases not matched to a gene: 8. Germline V CDR1 and CDR2: SGHTA, FQGNSA. The CDR3 runs to 16 residues. The CDR3 sequence is CASSLIGTGGDTEAFF. The CDR3 nucleotides are TGTGCCAGCAGCCTAATCGGGACAGGGGGGGACACTGAAGCTTTCTTT.

The chain links TRBV5-1 to TRBJ2-3, with D tentatively TRBD1 (5 bases). Looked up from germline, CDR1 is SGHRS and CDR2 is YFSETQ. V lost 6 bases and J lost 1, with 9 bases in between. The CDR3 is 13 amino acids. The CDR3 spells CASNQGGTDTQYF. The CDR3 region has the DNA TGCGCCAGCAATCAGGGCGGCACAGATACGCAGTATTTT.

This clone was observed once. V usage is TRBV6-5 and J usage is TRBJ1-4; perhaps TRBD1 as D (5 bases). The CDR3 contains 15 residues. CDR1 is MNHEY and CDR2 is SVGAGI in the germline V gene. V lost 6 bases, J lost 5 bases, and 16 bases lay in between. The CDR3 reads CASRAWGGPNEKLFF. The CDR3 DNA reads as TGTGCCAGCAGAGCATGGGGGGGACCGAATGAAAAACTGTTTTTT.

This clone was detected once. In DNA form, the CDR3 reads TGTGCCAGTCAGACAGGGGATGGCTACGAGCAGTACTTC. Translation gives CASQTGDGYEQYF. The chain combines TRBV19 with TRBJ2-7; 8 nucleotides line up with TRBD1. CDR3 length: 13 residues. V lost 8 bases, J lost 3 bases, and 6 bases stayed unmatched. CDR1 is LNHDA, CDR2 SQIVND, per germline (reference sequence).

This clone was observed at least ten times. The chain couples TRBV2 to TRBJ1-1; D might be TRBD1 (6 bases). The CDR3 length is 14 residues. Germline V gene sequence: CDR1 SNHLY, CDR2 FYNNEI. V shed 6 bases and J shed 7 bases, with 18 bases lying between them. CDR3 region: CASSETTGRHEAFF. Written as DNA, the CDR3 is TGTGCCAGCAGCGAAACTACAGGGCGTCATGAAGCTTTCTTT.

The rearrangement joins TRBV6-5 to TRBJ2-1; 9 bases agree with TRBD1. The CDR3 has 15 residues. V shed 4 bases and J 7 bases; nucleotides not matched to a gene: 8. Germline assignment: CDR1 MNHEY and CDR2 SVGAGI. As DNA, the CDR3 is TGTGCCAGCAGTTTCCCGGGACAGGGAGTTAATGAGCAGTTCTTC. It yields the protein CASSFPGQGVNEQFF.

This clone was counted only a few times. The chain has TRBV9 and TRBJ1-1; the D gene is possibly TRBD1 (5 bases). Germline V lookup: CDR1 SGDLS, CDR2 YYNGEE. V lost 2 bases and J lost 4, with 12 bases in between. The CDR3 is made up of 14 amino acids. CDR3 in amino acids: CASSVSQGGTEAFF. The CDR3 DNA reads TGTGCCAGCAGCGTCAGCCAGGGAGGCACTGAAGCTTTCTTT.

J is TRBJ2-5 and V is TRBV5-6, with D possibly being TRBD2 (6 bases). Germline V gene sequence: CDR1 SGHDT, CDR2 YYEEEE. V lost 3 bases and J lost 5, with 11 bases in between. CDR3 length equals 13 residues. CDR3 loop: CASSSSGRETQYF. The CDR3 DNA sequence: TGTGCCAGCAGCTCCAGTGGGAGGGAGACCCAGTACTTC.

The chain carries TRBV5-4 and TRBJ2-1; tentatively, D is TRBD2 (6 bases). V gave up 10 bases and J gave up 9 bases, with 20 bases separating them. This CDR3 comprises 13 residues. Germline V lookup: CDR1 SGHNT, CDR2 YYREEE (reference sequence). CDR3 DNA: TGTGCCGGCCGGGACTCCCAGCGTGGTGAGCAGTTCTTC. Translation gives CAGRDSQRGEQFF.

This clone has at least ten counts. The rearrangement links TRBV12-5 to TRBJ1-1; TRBD1 is a possible D gene (5 bases). Germline V gene data show CDR1 as LGHNT and CDR2 as FRNRAP. V was pared by 0 bases and J by 6 bases, with 23 bases between. The CDR3 is 18 residues long. The CDR3 region has the DNA TGTGCTAGTGGTTTGGTTTGGTTGACTTGGGGCTCGGTACCTGAAGCTTTCTTT. Protein sequence: CASGLVWLTWGSVPEAFF.